The subject of this entry is one T cell receptor (beta chain). Per the authors' pipeline: Amplified reference gene primers provided the basis for estimating nucleated cell counts. Some clones are missing from TCRdb's copy, which holds only in-frame ones; the method was immunoSEQ multiplex PCR. Clonal size and the V and J genes are those of that table, whereas D and trimming came from the DNA. The table has a few hundred thousand clones, 75% to 85% seen once. The sample originates from a study of blood T cell repertoires in COVID-19. Study information: Samples representing acute and convalescent COVID-19 were sourced from the United States, Italy and Spain. In each case, the material was cDNA or gDNA derived from T cells, B-cell-depleted T cells, or PBMCs.

CDR3 length: 14 residues. Germline loops: CDR1 KGHSH, CDR2 LQKENI. V lost 2 bases, J lost 5 bases, and 4 bases stayed unmatched. The rearrangement uses TRBV18 and TRBJ1-1, with 8 bases identical to TRBD1. Material: peripheral blood. The source of this sequence is a woman between 50 and 59 years old with acute or convalescent COVID-19. CDR3 sequence reads: CASSPSQGATEAFF. CDR3 DNA sequence: TGTGCCAGCTCACCATCCCAGGGGGCTACTGAAGCTTTCTTT.